The TCR beta chain under discussion was sequenced for a study of T-cell memory formation after mild COVID-19. Study outcomes and limitations: Contracting CD4+ clones sat mainly in CM and EM; CD8+ in EMRA. Pre-infection memory harbored some responding clones, suggesting cross-reactive memory joined.

Note on this clonotype: Antigen unknown.

One entry per CDR3 protein, called by TCRdb with MiXCR from the 5' RACE reads. Among 300,000 to 400,000 distinct CDR3 sequences listed, around 27% were seen once. The CDR3 extends over 15 amino acids. The V end was cut by 0 bases, the J end by 1 base, with 10 bases between. Germline V lookup: CDR1 MNHNY, CDR2 SVGAGI (reference sequence). This TCR was sampled from an adult woman who had mild COVID-19 (a few samples of this study predate the infection). Cell type and time point are not known. V is TRBV6-6 and J is TRBJ2-7, with a possible D match to TRBD1 (6 bases). Sequenced sample: PBMCs or a T cell subset sorted from them (not recorded which). CDR3: CASSYSAGVSYEQYF. CDR3 bases: TGTGCCAGCAGTTACTCCGCAGGGGTATCCTACGAGCAGTACTTC.